This entry features one TCR beta chain sequence. Some clones are missing from TCRdb's copy, which holds only in-frame ones; the method was immunoSEQ multiplex PCR. The sample carries 300,000 to 400,000 clones, approximately 85% recorded once. This sample is part of a study of blood T cell repertoires in COVID-19. V dropped 5 bases and J dropped 4; count of bases not matched to a gene: 2. This CDR3 region has 13 residues. The V gene's germline CDR1 is LGHDT and CDR2 YNNKEL (reference sequence). This TCR was sampled from a human donor in a cohort sampled during active COVID-19. The chain recombines TRBV3-1 (or the pseudogene TRBV3-2) with TRBJ1-3; 7 bases map to TRBD1. Sequencing used peripheral blood. Here the CDR3 reads CASSTGDGNTIYF. The DNA of the CDR3 is TGTGCCAGCAGCACAGGGGACGGAAACACCATATATTTT.